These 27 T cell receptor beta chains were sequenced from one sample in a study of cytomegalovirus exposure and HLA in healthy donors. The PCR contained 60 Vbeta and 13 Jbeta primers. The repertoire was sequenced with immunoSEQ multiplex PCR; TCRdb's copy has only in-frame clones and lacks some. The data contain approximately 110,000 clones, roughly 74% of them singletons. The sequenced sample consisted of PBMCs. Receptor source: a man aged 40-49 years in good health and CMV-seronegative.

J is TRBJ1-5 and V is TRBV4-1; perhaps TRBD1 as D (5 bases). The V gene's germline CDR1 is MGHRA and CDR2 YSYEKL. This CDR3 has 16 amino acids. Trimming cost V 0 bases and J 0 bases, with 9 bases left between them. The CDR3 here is CASSQETVYSNQPQHF. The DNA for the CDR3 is TGCGCCAGCAGCCAAGAGACAGTTTATAGCAATCAGCCCCAGCATTTT.

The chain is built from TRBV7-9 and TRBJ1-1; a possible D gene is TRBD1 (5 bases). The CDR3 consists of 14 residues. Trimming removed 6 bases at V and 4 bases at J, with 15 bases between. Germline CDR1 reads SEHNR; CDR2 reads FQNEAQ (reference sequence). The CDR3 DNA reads TGTGCCAGCAGGCCCAGAGGGAGGGGCACTGAAGCTTTCTTT. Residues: CASRPRGRGTEAFF.

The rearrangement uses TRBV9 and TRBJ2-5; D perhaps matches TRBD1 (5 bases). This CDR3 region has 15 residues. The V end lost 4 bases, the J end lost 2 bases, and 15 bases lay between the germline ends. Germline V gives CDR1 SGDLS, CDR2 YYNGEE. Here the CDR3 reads CASSPQDRPQETQYF. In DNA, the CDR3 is TGTGCCAGCAGCCCACAAGACAGACCTCAAGAGACCCAGTACTTC.

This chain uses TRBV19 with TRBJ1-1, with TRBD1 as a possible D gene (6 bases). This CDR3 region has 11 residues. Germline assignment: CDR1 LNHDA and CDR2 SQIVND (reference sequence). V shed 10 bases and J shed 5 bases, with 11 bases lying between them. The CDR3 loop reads CANPQGTEAFF. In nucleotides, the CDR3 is TGTGCCAACCCACAGGGAACTGAAGCTTTCTTT.

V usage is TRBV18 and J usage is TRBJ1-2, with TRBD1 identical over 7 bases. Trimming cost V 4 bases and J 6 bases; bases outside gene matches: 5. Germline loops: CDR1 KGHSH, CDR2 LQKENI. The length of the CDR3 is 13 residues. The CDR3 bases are TGTGCCAGCTCACGCGACAGGGAAGATGGCTACACCTTC. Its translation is CASSRDREDGYTF.

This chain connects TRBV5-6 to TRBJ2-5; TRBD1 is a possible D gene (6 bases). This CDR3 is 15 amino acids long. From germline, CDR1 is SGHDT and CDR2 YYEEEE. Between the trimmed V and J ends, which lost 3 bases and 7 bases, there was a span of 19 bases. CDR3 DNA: TGTGCCAGCAGCTACTGGACAGCTGGGGCGGGGACCCAGTACTTC. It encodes CASSYWTAGAGTQYF.

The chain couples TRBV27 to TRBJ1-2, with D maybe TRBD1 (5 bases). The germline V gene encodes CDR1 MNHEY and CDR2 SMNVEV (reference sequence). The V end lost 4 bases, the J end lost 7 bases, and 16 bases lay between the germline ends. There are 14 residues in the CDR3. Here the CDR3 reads CASSSGRGFAGYTF. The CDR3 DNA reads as TGTGCCAGCAGTTCTGGGAGGGGTTTTGCTGGCTACACCTTC.

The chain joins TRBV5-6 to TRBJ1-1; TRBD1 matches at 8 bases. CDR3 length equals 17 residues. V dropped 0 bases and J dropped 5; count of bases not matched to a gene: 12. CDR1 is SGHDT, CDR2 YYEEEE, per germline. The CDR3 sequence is CASSLGLQGASRTEAFF. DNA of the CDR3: TGTGCCAGCAGCTTGGGTTTGCAGGGGGCATCAAGGACTGAAGCTTTCTTT.

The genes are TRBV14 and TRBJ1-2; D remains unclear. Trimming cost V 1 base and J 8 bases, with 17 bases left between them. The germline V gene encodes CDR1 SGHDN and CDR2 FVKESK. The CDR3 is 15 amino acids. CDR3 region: CASSQVPTPGGGYTF. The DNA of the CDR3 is TGTGCCAGCAGCCAAGTTCCCACCCCAGGAGGGGGCTACACCTTC.

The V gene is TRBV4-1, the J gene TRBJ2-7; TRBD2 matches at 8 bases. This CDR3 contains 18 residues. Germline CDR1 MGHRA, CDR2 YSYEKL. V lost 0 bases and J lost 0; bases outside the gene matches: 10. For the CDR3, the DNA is TGCGCCAGCAGCCAAGATAGACCGGGCGGGGGGAGCTCCTACGAGCAGTACTTC. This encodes CASSQDRPGGGSSYEQYF.

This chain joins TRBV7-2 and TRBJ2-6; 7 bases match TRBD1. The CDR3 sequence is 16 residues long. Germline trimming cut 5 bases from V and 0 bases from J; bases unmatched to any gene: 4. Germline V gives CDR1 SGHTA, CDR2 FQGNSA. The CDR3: CASSISGGSGANVLTF. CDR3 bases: TGTGCCAGCAGCATTTCAGGGGGCTCTGGGGCCAACGTCCTGACTTTC.

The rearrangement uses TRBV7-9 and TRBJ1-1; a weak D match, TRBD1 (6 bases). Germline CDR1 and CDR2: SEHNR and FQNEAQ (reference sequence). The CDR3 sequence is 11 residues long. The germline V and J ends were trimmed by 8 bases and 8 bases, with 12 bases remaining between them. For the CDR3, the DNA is TGTGCCAGCGGGAGGGGGGAAGAAGCTTTCTTT. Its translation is CASGRGEEAFF.

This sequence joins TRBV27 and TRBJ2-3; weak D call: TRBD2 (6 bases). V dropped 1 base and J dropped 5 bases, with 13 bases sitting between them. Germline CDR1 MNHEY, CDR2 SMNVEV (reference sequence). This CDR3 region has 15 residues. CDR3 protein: CASSLWPTSRDTQYF. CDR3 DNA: TGTGCCAGCAGTTTATGGCCGACTAGTCGAGATACGCAGTATTTT.

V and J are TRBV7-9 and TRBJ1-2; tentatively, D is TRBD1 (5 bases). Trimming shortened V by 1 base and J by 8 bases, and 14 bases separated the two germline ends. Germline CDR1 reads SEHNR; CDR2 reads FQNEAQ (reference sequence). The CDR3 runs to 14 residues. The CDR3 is CASSLGVTAGGYTF. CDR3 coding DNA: TGTGCCAGCAGCTTAGGGGTTACGGCAGGGGGCTACACCTTC.

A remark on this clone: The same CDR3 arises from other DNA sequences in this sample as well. In DNA, the CDR3 is TGTGCCAGCAGTTTTAGACAGGCAGGATCACCCCTCCACTTT. It translates to CASSFRQAGSPLHF. The chain employs TRBV27 and TRBJ1-6; D perhaps matches TRBD1 (6 bases). The germline gives CDR1 MNHEY, CDR2 SMNVEV (reference sequence). This CDR3 comprises 14 residues. With 3 bases removed from V and 10 bases from J, the gap between germline ends came to 13 bases.

This CDR3 is CASSPPLSDTQYF. The DNA of the CDR3 is TGTGCCAGCAGCCCCCCCCTCTCAGATACGCAGTATTTT. V usage is TRBV7-9 and J usage is TRBJ2-3; unclear D gene. Deletions cut 5 bases from V and 4 bases from J, with 10 bases between. Germline-derived CDR1 and CDR2 are SEHNR and FQNEAQ (reference sequence). The CDR3 is 13 amino acids.

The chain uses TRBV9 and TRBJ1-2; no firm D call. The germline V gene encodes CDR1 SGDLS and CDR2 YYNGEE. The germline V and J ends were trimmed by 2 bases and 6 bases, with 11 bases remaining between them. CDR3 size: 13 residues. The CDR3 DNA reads TGTGCCAGCAGCGTTCGTCCTATTGATGGCTACACCTTC. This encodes CASSVRPIDGYTF.

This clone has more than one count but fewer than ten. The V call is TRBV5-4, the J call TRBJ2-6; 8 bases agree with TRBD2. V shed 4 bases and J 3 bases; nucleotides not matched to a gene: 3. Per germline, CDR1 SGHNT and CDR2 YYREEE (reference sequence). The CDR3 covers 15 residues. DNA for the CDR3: TGTGCCAGCAGCCCGGGGGGGGGTGGGGCCAACGTCCTGACTTTC. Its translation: CASSPGGGGANVLTF.

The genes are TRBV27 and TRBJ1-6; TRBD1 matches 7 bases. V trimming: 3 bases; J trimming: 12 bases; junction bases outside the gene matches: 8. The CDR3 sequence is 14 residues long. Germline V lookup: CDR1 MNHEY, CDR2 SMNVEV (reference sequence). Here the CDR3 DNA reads TGTGCCAGCAGTTTGTGGACAGGAGATAAACCCCTCCACTTT. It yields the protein CASSLWTGDKPLHF.

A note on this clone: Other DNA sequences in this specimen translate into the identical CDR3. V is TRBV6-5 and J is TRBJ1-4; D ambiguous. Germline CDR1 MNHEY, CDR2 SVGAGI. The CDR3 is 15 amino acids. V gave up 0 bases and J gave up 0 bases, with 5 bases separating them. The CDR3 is CASSYSQATNEKLFF. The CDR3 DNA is TGTGCCAGCAGTTACTCGCAGGCAACTAATGAAAAACTGTTTTTT.

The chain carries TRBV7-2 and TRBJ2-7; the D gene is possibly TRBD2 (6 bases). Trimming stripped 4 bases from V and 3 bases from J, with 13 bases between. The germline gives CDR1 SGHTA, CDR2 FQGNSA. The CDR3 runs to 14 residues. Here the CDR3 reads CASSSPVGGYEQYF. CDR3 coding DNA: TGTGCCAGCAGCTCCCCGGTGGGGGGCTACGAGCAGTACTTC.

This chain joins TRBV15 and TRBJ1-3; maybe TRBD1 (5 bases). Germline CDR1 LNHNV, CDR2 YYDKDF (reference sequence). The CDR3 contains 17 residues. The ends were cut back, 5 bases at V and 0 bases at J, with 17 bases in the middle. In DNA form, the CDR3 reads TGTGCCACCAGCCGAGCGAGAGGGACTAACTCTGGAAACACCATATATTTT. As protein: CATSRARGTNSGNTIYF.

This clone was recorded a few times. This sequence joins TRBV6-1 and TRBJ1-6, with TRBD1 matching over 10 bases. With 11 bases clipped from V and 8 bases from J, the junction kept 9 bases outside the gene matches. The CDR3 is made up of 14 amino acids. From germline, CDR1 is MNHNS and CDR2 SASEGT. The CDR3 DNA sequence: TGTGCCTACATCGGGACAGGGGAAGATTCACCCCTCCACTTT. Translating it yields CAYIGTGEDSPLHF.

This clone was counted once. Here the CDR3 reads CASRTGQGRWYEQYF. As DNA, the CDR3 is TGTGCCAGCAGAACGGGACAAGGTCGTTGGTACGAGCAGTACTTC. The J gene is TRBJ2-7, the V gene TRBV27; a weak D match, TRBD1 (6 bases). The CDR3 runs to 15 residues. CDR1 is MNHEY and CDR2 is SMNVEV in the germline V gene (reference sequence). The ends were cut back, 6 bases at V and 4 bases at J, with 19 bases in the middle.

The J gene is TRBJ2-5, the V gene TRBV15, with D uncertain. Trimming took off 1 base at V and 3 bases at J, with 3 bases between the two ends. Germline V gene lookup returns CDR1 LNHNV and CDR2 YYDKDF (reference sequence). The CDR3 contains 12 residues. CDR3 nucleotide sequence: TGTGCCACCAGCAGAGTTAAAGAGACCCAGTACTTC. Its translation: CATSRVKETQYF.

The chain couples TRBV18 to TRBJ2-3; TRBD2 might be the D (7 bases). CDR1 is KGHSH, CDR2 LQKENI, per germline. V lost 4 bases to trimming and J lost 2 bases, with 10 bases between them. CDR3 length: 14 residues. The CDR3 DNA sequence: TGTGCCAGCTCACGAGGGGGGGCCACAGATACGCAGTATTTT. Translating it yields CASSRGGATDTQYF.

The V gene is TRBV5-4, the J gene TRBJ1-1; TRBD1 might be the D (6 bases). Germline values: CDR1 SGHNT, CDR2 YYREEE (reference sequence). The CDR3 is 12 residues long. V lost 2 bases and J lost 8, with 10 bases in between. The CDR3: CASSFGQREAFF. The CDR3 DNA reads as TGTGCCAGCAGCTTTGGACAGAGAGAAGCTTTCTTT.